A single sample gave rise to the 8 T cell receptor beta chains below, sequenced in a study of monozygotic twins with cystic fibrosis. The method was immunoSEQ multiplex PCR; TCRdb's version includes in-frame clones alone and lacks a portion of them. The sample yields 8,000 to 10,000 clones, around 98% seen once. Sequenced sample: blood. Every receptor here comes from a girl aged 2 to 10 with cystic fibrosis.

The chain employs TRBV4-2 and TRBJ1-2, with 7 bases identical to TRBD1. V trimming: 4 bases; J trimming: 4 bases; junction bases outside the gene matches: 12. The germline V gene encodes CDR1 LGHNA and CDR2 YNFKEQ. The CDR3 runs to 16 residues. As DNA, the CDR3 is TGTGCCAGCAGCCCTTCCCTAGGGACAGCAGCCTATGGCTACACCTTC. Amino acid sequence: CASSPSLGTAAYGYTF.

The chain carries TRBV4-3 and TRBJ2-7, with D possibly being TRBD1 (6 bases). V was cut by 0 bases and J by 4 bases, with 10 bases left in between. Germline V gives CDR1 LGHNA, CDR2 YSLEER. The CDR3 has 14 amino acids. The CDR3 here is CASSQDFQGYEQYF. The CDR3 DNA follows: TGCGCCAGCAGCCAAGATTTTCAGGGGTACGAGCAGTACTTC.

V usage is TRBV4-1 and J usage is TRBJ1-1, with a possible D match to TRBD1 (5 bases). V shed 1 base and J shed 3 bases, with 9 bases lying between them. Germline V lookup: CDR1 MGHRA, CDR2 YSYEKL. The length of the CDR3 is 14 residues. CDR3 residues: CASSQGGGYTEAFF. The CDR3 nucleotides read TGCGCCAGCAGCCAAGGCGGGGGGTACACTGAAGCTTTCTTT.

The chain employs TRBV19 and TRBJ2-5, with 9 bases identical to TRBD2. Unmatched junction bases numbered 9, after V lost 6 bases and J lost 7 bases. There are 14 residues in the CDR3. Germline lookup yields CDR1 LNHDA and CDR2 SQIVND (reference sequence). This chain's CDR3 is CASRPGTSMGTQYF. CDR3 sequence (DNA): TGTGCCAGTAGACCCGGGACTAGCATGGGGACCCAGTACTTC.

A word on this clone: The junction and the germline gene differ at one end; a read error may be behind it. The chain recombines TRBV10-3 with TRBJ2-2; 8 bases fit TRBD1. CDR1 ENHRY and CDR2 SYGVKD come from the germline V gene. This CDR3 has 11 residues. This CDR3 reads CAISGRGQDPF. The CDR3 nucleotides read TGTGCCATCAGTGGAAGGGGACAGGACCCTTTT.

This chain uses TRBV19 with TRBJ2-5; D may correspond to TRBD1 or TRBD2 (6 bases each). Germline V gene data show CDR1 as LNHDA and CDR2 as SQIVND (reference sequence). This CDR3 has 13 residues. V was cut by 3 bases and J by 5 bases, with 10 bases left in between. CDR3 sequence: CASSMGGWETQYF. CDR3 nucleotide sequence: TGTGCCAGTAGTATGGGGGGCTGGGAGACCCAGTACTTC.

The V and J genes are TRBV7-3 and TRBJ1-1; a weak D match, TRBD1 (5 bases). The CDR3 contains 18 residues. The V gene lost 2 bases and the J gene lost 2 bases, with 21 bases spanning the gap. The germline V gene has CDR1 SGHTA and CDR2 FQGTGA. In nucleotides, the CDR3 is TGTGCCAGCAGCTTACGAGGCATTCGAACAGGAGTCAACACTGAAGCTTTCTTT. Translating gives CASSLRGIRTGVNTEAFF.

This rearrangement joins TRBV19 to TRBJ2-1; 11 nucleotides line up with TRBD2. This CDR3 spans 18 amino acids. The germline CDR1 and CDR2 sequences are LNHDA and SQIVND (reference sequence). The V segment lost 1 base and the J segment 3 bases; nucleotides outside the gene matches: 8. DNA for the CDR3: TGTGCCAGTAGTATAGTAGTTGTCGGGACTAGCGGCTACAATGAGCAGTTCTTC. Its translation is CASSIVVVGTSGYNEQFF.